This TCR beta chain derives from a study of cytomegalovirus exposure and HLA in healthy donors. Notes on the study in general: Being indistinguishable, some V segments were excluded, TRBV6-2 and TRBV6-3 among them. When analyzed later, the rates of TCR association showed variation by HLA locus, with DRB1 the most and HLA-C the fewest. A highly shared variant cluster was judged a likely technical artifact.

The germline V gene has CDR1 SGHTA and CDR2 FQGNSA. The CDR3 sequence is 15 residues long. J gave up 5 bases and V 5 bases, and 9 bases lay outside the gene matches. Only a few counts were recorded for this clone. Its cognate antigen is unknown. The PCR was carried out with 60 Vbeta primers and 13 Jbeta primers. In the study's own analysis: Later, an analysis found approximately 80 million unique TCR beta chains, and some 10 million of these were shared. The protocol was immunoSEQ multiplex PCR, while the TCRdb copy is restricted to in-frame clones and leaves out a portion. The V and J calls and clone size were taken over from that table, and D and trimming were inferred from the DNA. This table holds about 200,000 clones, about 80% found once.

The chain carries TRBV7-2 and TRBJ1-5; 7 positions match TRBD1. Sequenced material: PBMCs. The TCR sequence derives from a woman between 40 and 50 years old in good health and CMV-seronegative. CDR3 DNA: TGTGCCAGCAGCCAGGGGGTAAGGGTGGATCAGCCCCAGCATTTT. This sequence encodes CASSQGVRVDQPQHF.